Listed below are T cell receptor beta chains from one sample, sequenced in a study of cytomegalovirus exposure and HLA in healthy donors. The data were produced by immunoSEQ multiplex PCR, yet TCRdb's version contains in-frame clones alone and is incomplete. The table includes about 56,000 clones, just over 90% detected once. The specimen was PBMCs. These TCRs come from a woman aged 18-29 years in good health and CMV-seropositive. Each CDR3 is given with its conserved first and last residue. D genes are given only for firm matches. Clone size, where shown, is once, few, many, or a class for clones that have expanded.

V: TRBV4-1; J: TRBJ2-7; D: .; size: .; DNA: TGCGCCAGCAGCCAAGTATGGGGCAGGGCCTACGAGCAGTACTTC; CDR3: CASSQVWGRAYEQYF
V: TRBV27; J: TRBJ1-2; D: TRBD1; size: .; DNA: TGTGCCAGCAGTGAAATAGGACAGGGAGGCGGCTACACCTTC; CDR3: CASSEIGQGGGYTF
V: TRBV5-1; J: TRBJ1-2; D: .; size: .; DNA: TGCGCCAGCAGCCGGATGGACGTGGAGCAGGGGACCGGCTATGGCTACACCTTC; CDR3: CASSRMDVEQGTGYGYTF
V: TRBV9; J: TRBJ2-3; D: .; size: .; DNA: TGTGCCAGCAGCGTAGAGGGGACTGCTAGCACAGATACGCAGTATTTT; CDR3: CASSVEGTASTDTQYF
V: TRBV5-1; J: TRBJ1-1; D: .; size: .; DNA: TGCGCCAGCAGCTTGGAGGGGAACCCTAACACTGAAGCTTTCTTT; CDR3: CASSLEGNPNTEAFF
V: TRBV28; J: TRBJ1-4; D: TRBD1; size: .; DNA: TGTGCCAGCAGTTTATCAGGGGGCTATGAAAAACTGTTTTTT; CDR3: CASSLSGGYEKLFF
V: TRBV27; J: TRBJ2-7; D: TRBD1; size: .; DNA: TGTGCCAGCAGTTCACTCCCGGGACAGGGGTCCTACGAGCAGTACTTC; CDR3: CASSSLPGQGSYEQYF
V: TRBV6-4; J: TRBJ1-6; D: TRBD1; size: .; DNA: TGTGCCAGCAGTAAGGACAGGGGGAATTCACCCCTCCACTTT; CDR3: CASSKDRGNSPLHF
V: TRBV7-9; J: TRBJ1-3; D: .; size: .; DNA: TGTGCCAGCAGCCCCACAAAACGAGGAAACACCATATATTTT; CDR3: CASSPTKRGNTIYF
V: TRBV7-9; J: TRBJ1-2; D: .; size: few; DNA: TGTGCCAGCAGCCTCTTCGGCTACACCTTC; CDR3: CASSLFGYTF
V: TRBV4-3; J: TRBJ2-1; D: .; size: .; DNA: TGCGCCAGCAGCCAAGTAGGAGCAATGTTTCATGAGCAGTTCTTC; CDR3: CASSQVGAMFHEQFF
V: TRBV4-3; J: TRBJ2-7; D: .; size: .; DNA: TGCGCCAGCAGCCAACAGGTCCCCTACGAGCAGTACTTC; CDR3: CASSQQVPYEQYF
V: TRBV6-1; J: TRBJ1-4; D: .; size: once; DNA: TGTGCCAGCAGTGAAGAGGCAGGCTGGAAACTGTTTTTT; CDR3: CASSEEAGWKLFF
V: TRBV18; J: TRBJ2-7; D: .; size: .; DNA: TGTGCCAGCTCACTAGACTACGAGCAGTACTTC; CDR3: CASSLDYEQYF